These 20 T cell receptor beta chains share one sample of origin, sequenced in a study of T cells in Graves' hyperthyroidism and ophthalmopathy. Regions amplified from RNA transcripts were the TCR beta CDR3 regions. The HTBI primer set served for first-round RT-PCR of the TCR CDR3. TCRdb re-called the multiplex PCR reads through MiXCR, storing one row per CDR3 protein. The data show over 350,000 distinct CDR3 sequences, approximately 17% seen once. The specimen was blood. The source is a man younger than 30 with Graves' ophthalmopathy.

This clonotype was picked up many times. CDR3 nucleotide sequence: TGTGCCAGCTCACACACAGGAACTAACTATGGCTACACCTTC. As protein: CASSHTGTNYGYTF. The rearrangement links TRBV18 to TRBJ1-2, with D possibly being TRBD1 (5 bases). Germline V gene sequence: CDR1 KGHSH, CDR2 LQKENI. V was clipped by 4 bases and J by 0 bases, with 9 bases between them. The CDR3 runs 14 residues. The whole variable domain, remainder taken from reference TRBV18 and TRBJ1-2, is NAGVMQNPRHLVRRRGQEARLRCSPMKGHSHVYWYRQLPEEGLKFMVYLQKENIIDESGMPKERFSAEFPKEGPSILRIQQVVRGDSAAYFCASSHTGTNYGYTFGSGTRLTVV.

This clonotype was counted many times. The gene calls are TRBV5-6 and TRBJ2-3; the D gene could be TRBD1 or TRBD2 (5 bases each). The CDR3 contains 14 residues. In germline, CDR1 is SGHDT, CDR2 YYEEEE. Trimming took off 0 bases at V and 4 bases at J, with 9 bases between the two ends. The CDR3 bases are TGTGCCAGCAGCTTGGGGGGGAAGGCAGATACGCAGTATTTT. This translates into CASSLGGKADTQYF. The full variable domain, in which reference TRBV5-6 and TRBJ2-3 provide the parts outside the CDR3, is DAGVTQSPTHLIKTRGQQVTLRCSPKSGHDTVSWYQQALGQGPQFIFQYYEEEERQRGNFPDRFSGHQFPNYSSELNVNALLLGDSALYLCASSLGGKADTQYFGPGTRLTVL.

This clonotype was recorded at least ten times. Written as DNA, the CDR3 is TGCAGTGCTCCCCCGGGGCCCTACGAGCAGTACTTC. Translated: CSAPPGPYEQYF. This chain links TRBV20-1 with TRBJ2-7, with D tentatively TRBD1 or TRBD2 (5 bases each). Between the trimmed V and J ends, which lost 5 bases and 2 bases, there was a span of 10 bases. CDR3 length: 12 amino acids. Germline V gives CDR1 DFQATT, CDR2 SNEGSKA (reference sequence).

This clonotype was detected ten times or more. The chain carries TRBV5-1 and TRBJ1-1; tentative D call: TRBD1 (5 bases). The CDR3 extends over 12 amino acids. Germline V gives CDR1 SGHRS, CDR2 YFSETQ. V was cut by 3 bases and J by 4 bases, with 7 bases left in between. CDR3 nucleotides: TGCGCCAGCAGCTCGGACATCACTGAAGCTTTCTTT. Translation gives CASSSDITEAFF.

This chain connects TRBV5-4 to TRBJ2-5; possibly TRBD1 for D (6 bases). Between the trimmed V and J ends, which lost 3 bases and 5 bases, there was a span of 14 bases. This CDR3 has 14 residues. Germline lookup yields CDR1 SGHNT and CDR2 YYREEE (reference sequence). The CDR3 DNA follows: TGTGCCAGCAGCTACAACAGGGTATGGGAGACCCAGTACTTC. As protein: CASSYNRVWETQYF. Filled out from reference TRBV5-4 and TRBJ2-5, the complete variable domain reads ETGVTQSPTHLIKTRGQQVTLRCSSQSGHNTVSWYQQALGQGPQFIFQYYREEENGRGNFPPRFSGLQFPNYSSELNVNALELDDSALYLCASSYNRVWETQYFGPGTRLLVL.

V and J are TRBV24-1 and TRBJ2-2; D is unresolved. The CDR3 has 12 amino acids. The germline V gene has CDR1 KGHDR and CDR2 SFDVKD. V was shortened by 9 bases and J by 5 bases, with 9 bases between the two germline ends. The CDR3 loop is CATGSVTGELFF. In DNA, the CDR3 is TGTGCCACCGGATCGGTTACCGGGGAGCTGTTTTTT.

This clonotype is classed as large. CDR3 DNA sequence: TGTGCCAGCAGTGTAGGGGGGGGGATCGATGAGCAGTTCTTC. Translating gives CASSVGGGIDEQFF. The gene calls are TRBV2 and TRBJ2-1, with D possibly TRBD2 on 7 matching bases. Trimming took off 4 bases at V and 8 bases at J, with 15 bases between the two ends. Germline V gives CDR1 SNHLY, CDR2 FYNNEI. The CDR3 is 14 amino acids. Full variable domain (rest looked up from reference TRBV2 and TRBJ2-1): EPEVTQTPSHQVTQMGQEVILRCVPISNHLYFYWYRQILGQKVEFLVSFYNNEISEKSEIFDDQFSVERPDGSNFTLKIRSTKLEDSAMYFCASSVGGGIDEQFFGPGTRLTVL.

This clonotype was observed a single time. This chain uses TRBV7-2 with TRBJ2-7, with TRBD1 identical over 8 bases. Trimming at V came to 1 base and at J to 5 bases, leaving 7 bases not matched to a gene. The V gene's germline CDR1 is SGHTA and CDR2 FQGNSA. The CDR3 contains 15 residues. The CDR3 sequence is CASSLEWTGYHEQYF. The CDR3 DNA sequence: TGTGCCAGCAGCTTAGAATGGACAGGGTACCACGAGCAGTACTTC.

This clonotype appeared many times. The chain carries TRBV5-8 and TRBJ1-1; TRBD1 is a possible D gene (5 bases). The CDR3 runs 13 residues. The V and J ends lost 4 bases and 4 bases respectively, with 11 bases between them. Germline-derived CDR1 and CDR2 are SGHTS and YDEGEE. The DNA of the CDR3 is TGTGCCAGCAGCGCCGGGGGGGGCACTGAAGCTTTCTTT. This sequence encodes CASSAGGGTEAFF.

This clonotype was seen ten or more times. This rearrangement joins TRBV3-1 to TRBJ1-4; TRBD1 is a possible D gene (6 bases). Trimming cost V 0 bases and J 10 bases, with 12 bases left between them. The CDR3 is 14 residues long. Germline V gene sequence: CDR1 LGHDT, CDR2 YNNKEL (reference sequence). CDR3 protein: CASSQDDHRAKLFF. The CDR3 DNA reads TGTGCCAGCAGCCAAGATGACCACAGGGCAAAACTGTTTTTT. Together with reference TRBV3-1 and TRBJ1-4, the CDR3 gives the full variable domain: DTAVSQTPKYLVTQMGNDKSIKCEQNLGHDTMYWYKQDSKKFLKIMFSYNNKELIINETVPNRFSPKSPDKAHLNLHINSLELGDSAVYFCASSQDDHRAKLFFGSGTQLSVL.

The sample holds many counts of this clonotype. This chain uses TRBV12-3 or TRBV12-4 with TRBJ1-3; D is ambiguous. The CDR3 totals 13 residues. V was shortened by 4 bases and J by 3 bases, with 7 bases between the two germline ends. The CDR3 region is CASSSRGGNTIYF. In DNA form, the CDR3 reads TGTGCCAGCAGTTCCCGCGGTGGAAACACCATATATTTT.

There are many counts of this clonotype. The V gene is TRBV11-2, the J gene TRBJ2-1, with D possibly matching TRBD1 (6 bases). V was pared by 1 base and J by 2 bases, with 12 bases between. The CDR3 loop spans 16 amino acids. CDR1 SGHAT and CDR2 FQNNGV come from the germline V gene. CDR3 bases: TGTGCCAGCAGCTTAGTGCGATACAGGGCCTACAATGAGCAGTTCTTC. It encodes CASSLVRYRAYNEQFF.

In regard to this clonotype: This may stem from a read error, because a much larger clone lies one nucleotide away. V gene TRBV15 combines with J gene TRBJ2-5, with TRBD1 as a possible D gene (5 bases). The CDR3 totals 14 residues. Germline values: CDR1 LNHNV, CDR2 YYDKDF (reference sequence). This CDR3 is CATSRRQNQGTQYF. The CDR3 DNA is TGTGCCACCAGCAGAAGACAGAACCAAGGGACCCAGTACTTC.

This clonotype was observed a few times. The CDR3 DNA is TGTGCCAGCAGACCGGGACAGGAAAATGAAAAACTGTTTTTT. It translates to CASRPGQENEKLFF. V gene TRBV12-3 or TRBV12-4 combines with J gene TRBJ1-4; 8 nucleotides align to TRBD1. This CDR3 has 14 residues. V trimming: 6 bases; J trimming: 5 bases; junction bases outside the gene matches: 5.

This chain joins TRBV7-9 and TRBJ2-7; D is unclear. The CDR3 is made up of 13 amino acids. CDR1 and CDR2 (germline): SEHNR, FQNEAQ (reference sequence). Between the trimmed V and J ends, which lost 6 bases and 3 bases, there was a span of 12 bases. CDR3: CASSPLGRYEQYF. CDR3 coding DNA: TGTGCCAGCAGTCCACTTGGACGCTACGAGCAGTACTTC.

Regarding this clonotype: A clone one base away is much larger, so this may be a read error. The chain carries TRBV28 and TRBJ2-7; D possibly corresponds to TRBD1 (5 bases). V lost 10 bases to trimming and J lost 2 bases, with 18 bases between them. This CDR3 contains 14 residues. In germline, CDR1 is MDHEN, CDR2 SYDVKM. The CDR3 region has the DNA TGTGCCAACAGCTTAGTACAGGCTGCCTACGAGCAGTACTTC. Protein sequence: CANSLVQAAYEQYF.

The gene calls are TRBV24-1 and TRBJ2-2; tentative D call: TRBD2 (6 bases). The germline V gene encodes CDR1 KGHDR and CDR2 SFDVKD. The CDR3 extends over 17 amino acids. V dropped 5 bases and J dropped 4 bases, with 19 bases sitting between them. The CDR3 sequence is CATSAFLATAFTGELFF. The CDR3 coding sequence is TGTGCCACCAGTGCCTTCCTAGCGACGGCCTTCACCGGGGAGCTGTTTTTT.

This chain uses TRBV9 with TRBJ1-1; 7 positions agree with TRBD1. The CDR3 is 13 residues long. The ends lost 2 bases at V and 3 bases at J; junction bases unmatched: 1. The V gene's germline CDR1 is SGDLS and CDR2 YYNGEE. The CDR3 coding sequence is TGTGCCAGCAGCGTGGGACAGTACACTGAAGCTTTCTTT. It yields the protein CASSVGQYTEAFF.

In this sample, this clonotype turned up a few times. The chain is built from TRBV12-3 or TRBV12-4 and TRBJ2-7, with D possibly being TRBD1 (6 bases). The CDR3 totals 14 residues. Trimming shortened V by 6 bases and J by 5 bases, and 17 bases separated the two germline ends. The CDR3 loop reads CASRRTGMSNEQYF. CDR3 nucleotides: TGTGCCAGCAGACGTACAGGGATGAGCAACGAGCAGTACTTC.

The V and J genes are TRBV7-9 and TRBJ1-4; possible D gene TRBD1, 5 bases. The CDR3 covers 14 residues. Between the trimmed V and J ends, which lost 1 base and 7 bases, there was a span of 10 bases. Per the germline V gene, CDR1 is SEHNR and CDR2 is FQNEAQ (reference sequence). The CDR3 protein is CASSLEGALEKLFF. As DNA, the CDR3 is TGTGCCAGCAGCTTAGAAGGGGCGCTTGAAAAACTGTTTTTT.